A selection of T cell receptor beta chains follows, all from one sample in a study of blood T cells in healthy people across ages. TCRdb called the 5' RACE reads again in MiXCR, with one record for every CDR3 protein. Of 1.5 million to 2 million distinct CDR3 sequences in the sample, about 50% are singletons; the top ten hold around 2.1%. The sequenced sample consisted of blood. The receptors come from a woman between 35 and 50 years old in good health. Each CDR3 is given without its conserved first and last residue. Each record gives: V gene, D gene, CDR3 length, J gene, CDR3 protein. A D gene is named only where the DNA matches it firmly.

V: TRBV3-1; D: -; length: 14; J: TRBJ2-5; CDR3: ASSPSTEGLAETQY
V: TRBV7-2; D: TRBD1; length: 11; J: TRBJ2-1; CDR3: ASSDRVSNEQF
V: TRBV6-2/TRBV6-3; D: TRBD1; length: 13; J: TRBJ1-2; CDR3: ASSASGQGNYGYT
V: TRBV7-9; D: -; length: 10; J: TRBJ2-5; CDR3: ASNVALNEQY
V: TRBV6-5; D: TRBD1; length: 13; J: TRBJ2-7; CDR3: ASSFLPGQESEQY
V: TRBV4-3; D: -; length: 12; J: TRBJ2-7; CDR3: ASSQDLVEYEQY
V: TRBV3-1; D: -; length: 16; J: TRBJ2-3; CDR3: ASSQGSGASRGTDTQY
V: TRBV5-4; D: -; length: 12; J: TRBJ2-3; CDR3: ASSSERRTDTQY
V: TRBV7-9; D: TRBD1; length: 13; J: TRBJ1-1; CDR3: ASSGPGQENTEAF
V: TRBV7-2; D: -; length: 13; J: TRBJ1-2; CDR3: ASTPRGSSPPGYT